This TCR beta chain was sequenced in a study of siplizumab effects on memory and regulatory T cells. The CDR3 runs 15 residues. Germline V lookup: CDR1 MDHEN, CDR2 SYDVKM. The junction had 7 bases not matched to a gene; V was cut back by 5 bases and J by 0 bases. Study-wide findings and caveats: The alloresponse seemed to draw substantially on naive T cells, which appeared more diverse than memory cells. With siplizumab, Treg-derived clones averaged approximately 66% of mappable alloreactive CD4+ clones, versus more than 25% in controls. Unstimulated subsets captured only a minor fraction of alloreactive clones.

The assay looked at 100,000 or so TCR templates in each sample. The assay was immunoSEQ multiplex PCR, and TCRdb's table has in-frame clones only and misses some. Here the sample spans about 120,000 clones, around 94% being singletons. Points on this clone: What it binds is unknown.

The V gene is TRBV28, the J gene TRBJ2-7; the match to TRBD2 covers 7 bases. This clonotype was sampled from a human donor in good health. Sequenced input: non-Treg CD4+ T cells sorted from blood. CDR3 in DNA: TGTGCCAGCAGTCCCACTAGCGCGAGCTCCTACGAGCAGTACTTC. Translated: CASSPTSASSYEQYF.